The clone carrying this T cell receptor beta chain was seen a few times. Its target is not known. The CDR3 length is 12 residues. The V gene's germline CDR1 is SGHTA and CDR2 FQGNSA. Trimming removed 6 bases at V and 1 base at J, with 4 bases between. UMIs and sample barcodes were carried by the TCR alpha and TCR beta cDNA libraries that 5'RACE produced using constant-segment primers. TCRdb redid the calling of the 5' RACE reads with MiXCR, one entry per CDR3 protein. The sample holds about 100,000 distinct CDR3 sequences, approximately 12% seen once. The data were taken from a study of T-cell memory formation after mild COVID-19. Study results and limitations: Clones contracting over day 15 to 85 were CD4/CD8 balanced, with later expanders leaning CD4+.

Sample: PBMCs or a T cell subset sorted from them (not recorded which). This receptor was identified in a man aged 18 to 29 who had mild COVID-19 (a few samples of this study predate the infection). Cell type and time point are not known. The chain links TRBV7-2 to TRBJ1-5, with D unresolved. The CDR3 is CASSPSNQPQHF. The CDR3 DNA reads TGTGCCAGCAGTCCAAGCAATCAGCCCCAGCATTTT.